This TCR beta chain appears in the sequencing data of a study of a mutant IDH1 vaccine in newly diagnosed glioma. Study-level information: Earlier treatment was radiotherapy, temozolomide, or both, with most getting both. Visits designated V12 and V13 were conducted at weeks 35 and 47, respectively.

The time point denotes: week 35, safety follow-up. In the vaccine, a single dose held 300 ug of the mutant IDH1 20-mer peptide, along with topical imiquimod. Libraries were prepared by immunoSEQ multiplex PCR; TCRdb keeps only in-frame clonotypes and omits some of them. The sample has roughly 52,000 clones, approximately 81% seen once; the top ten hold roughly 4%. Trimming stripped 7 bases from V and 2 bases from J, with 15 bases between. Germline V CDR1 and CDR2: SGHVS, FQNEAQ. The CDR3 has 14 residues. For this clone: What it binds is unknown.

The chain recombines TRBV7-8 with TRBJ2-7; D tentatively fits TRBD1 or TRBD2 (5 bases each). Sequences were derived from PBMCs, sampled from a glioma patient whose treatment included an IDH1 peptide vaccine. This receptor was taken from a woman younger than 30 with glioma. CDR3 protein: CASITPGTTYEQYF. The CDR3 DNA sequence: TGTGCCAGCATCACACCTGGGACGACCTACGAGCAGTACTTC.